The text below deals with one TCR beta chain. Its antigen is unknown. Clones were read by immunoSEQ multiplex PCR, and TCRdb kept only the in-frame ones, dropping some. The sample includes 100,000 to 150,000 clones, about nine tenths of them seen just once. The sample originates from a study of T cell responses to AZD1222 COVID-19 vaccine. Study results and caveats: Donors were largely white British and mainly female; clonal diversity was possibly underestimated.

Germline V gene data show CDR1 as KGHSH and CDR2 as LQKENI. The V and J ends lost 2 bases and 6 bases, in that order; junction bases with no gene match: 10. The CDR3 is 16 amino acids. The rearrangement uses TRBV18 and TRBJ2-7; 10 nucleotides match TRBD1. This receptor was obtained from an adult in good health. The specimen comprised peripheral blood, sampled on day 0 of AZD1222 vaccination. The CDR3 sequence: CASSPTRGQGHTEQYF. The CDR3 DNA is TGTGCCAGCTCACCAACGCGGGGACAGGGGCATACCGAGCAGTACTTC.